A single sample gave rise to the 17 T cell receptor beta chains below, sequenced in a study of T cell repertoires in cytomegalovirus infection. Antigens of these TCRs are unknown. Using its own MiXCR run on the reads, TCRdb lists one record per CDR3 protein. Of tens of thousands of distinct CDR3 sequences detected, around 21% appear once; the ten largest clones hold approximately 79%. What was sequenced was PBMCs, sequenced either directly or after in vitro stimulation (not recorded which). The source of these receptors is a human donor in good health (CMV status not recorded). Some clones in this sample may be carry-over from other donors' samples.

This clonotype was seen more than once but under ten times. This rearrangement joins TRBV11-2 to TRBJ2-1; 7 bases agree with TRBD2. The V gene end was trimmed by 5 bases and the J gene end by 12 bases; junction bases not matched to a gene: 13. The germline CDR1 and CDR2 sequences are SGHAT and FQNNGV. The CDR3 consists of 14 residues. The CDR3 protein is CASSLDSAGTLQFF. CDR3 sequence (DNA): TGTGCCAGCAGCCTCGACTCAGCGGGGACTTTGCAGTTCTTC. Looking up the rest from reference TRBV11-2 and TRBJ2-1 gives the full variable domain: EAGVAQSPRYKIIEKRQSVAFWCNPISGHATLYWYQQILGQGPKLLIQFQNNGVVDDSQLPKDRFSAERLKGVDSTLKIQPAKLEDSAVYLCASSLDSAGTLQFFGPGTRLTVL.

This clonotype was seen more than once but under ten times. V is TRBV2 and J is TRBJ2-3, with 10 bases fitting TRBD2. Germline V gene data show CDR1 as SNHLY and CDR2 as FYNNEI. Germline trimming cut 4 bases from V and 8 bases from J; bases unmatched to any gene: 6. The CDR3 is 14 residues long. The CDR3 is CASSVGLARLTQYF. CDR3 bases: TGTGCCAGCAGTGTGGGACTAGCGAGACTTACGCAGTATTTT.

The V and J genes are TRBV11-2 and TRBJ2-5; 9 nucleotides match TRBD2. CDR1 is SGHAT and CDR2 is FQNNGV in the germline V gene. J was trimmed by 4 bases and V by 5 bases; bases with no gene match: 14. The CDR3 consists of 17 residues. CDR3 in DNA: TGTGCCAGCAGCCGCCGGACTAGCGCCACCAAAGGAGAGACCCAGTACTTC. Encoded protein: CASSRRTSATKGETQYF.

The V call is TRBV24-1, the J call TRBJ2-1; 10 nucleotides match TRBD2. V lost 4 bases, J lost 4 bases, and 6 bases stayed unmatched. The CDR3 runs to 16 residues. The germline V gene has CDR1 KGHDR and CDR2 SFDVKD. CDR3 bases: TGTGCCACCAGTGAAGGCAGCGGGAGGGCTTACAATGAGCAGTTCTTC. Translating gives CATSEGSGRAYNEQFF.

V is TRBV20-1 and J is TRBJ1-1; D is unresolved. CDR1 and CDR2 from the germline V gene are DFQATT and SNEGSKA (reference sequence). CDR3 size: 12 residues. The CDR3 region is CKQRTGNTEAFF. CDR3 bases: TGCAAGCAACGGACGGGGAACACTGAAGCTTTCTTT.

In this sample, this clonotype turned up many times. The genes are TRBV7-2 and TRBJ2-5; the match to TRBD1 covers 7 bases. CDR3 size: 15 residues. V dropped 5 bases and J dropped 7; count of bases not matched to a gene: 13. Germline V gene data show CDR1 as SGHTA and CDR2 as FQGNSA. The CDR3 DNA follows: TGTGCCAGCAGCCCAAGACAGGGAGAACTAGGGACCCAGTACTTC. Translation gives CASSPRQGELGTQYF.

The rearrangement uses TRBV19 and TRBJ2-1, with D unclear. V shed 5 bases and J shed 0 bases, with 11 bases lying between them. This CDR3 is built from 15 residues. Germline V gives CDR1 LNHDA, CDR2 SQIVND (reference sequence). CDR3 sequence (DNA): TGTGCCAGTAGTCCAGACTCCTACTCCTACAATGAGCAGTTCTTC. It codes for CASSPDSYSYNEQFF.

This clonotype was counted a single time. The V and J genes are TRBV19 and TRBJ2-2, with TRBD2 matching over 8 bases. The CDR3 extends over 18 amino acids. Germline CDR1 and CDR2: LNHDA and SQIVND (reference sequence). Losses at the gene ends were 0 bases for V and 4 bases for J; bases not matched to a gene: 10. CDR3 region: CASSIDSVLAELTGELFF. In nucleotides, the CDR3 is TGTGCCAGTAGTATAGATTCGGTACTAGCGGAGCTCACCGGGGAGCTGTTTTTT.

This clonotype was observed a few times. The rearrangement links TRBV15 to TRBJ2-1; D not resolved. V dropped 1 base and J dropped 6 bases, with 19 bases sitting between them. This CDR3 contains 17 residues. Germline CDR1 is LNHNV and CDR2 is YYDKDF (reference sequence). The CDR3 reads CATSRVGPMQLGNEQFF. CDR3 bases: TGTGCCACCAGCAGAGTAGGTCCCATGCAGCTCGGCAATGAGCAGTTCTTC.

This clonotype was observed many times. The V gene is TRBV7-2, the J gene TRBJ2-3; D is unclear. From germline, CDR1 is SGHTA and CDR2 FQGNSA. Trimming left V 4 bases short and J 6 bases short, with 8 bases between. The CDR3 runs to 12 residues. The CDR3 nucleotides are TGTGCCAGCAGCTCCCTCCAGGATACGCAGTATTTT. It encodes CASSSLQDTQYF.

For this clonotype: Sequence at one end of the junction differs from germline and may be a read error. The chain recombines TRBV7-9 with TRBJ2-1; D may be TRBD2 (6 bases). The CDR3 extends over 13 amino acids. In germline, CDR1 is SEHNR, CDR2 FQNEAQ (reference sequence). CDR3 region: CASSLEVRRGLVF. CDR3 DNA: TGTGCCAGCAGCTTAGAAGTCCGGAGGGGCTTGGTCTTC.

This clonotype was recorded only once. The chain recombines TRBV29-1 with TRBJ2-1; D unresolved. The CDR3 length is 13 residues. Germline CDR1 reads SQVTM; CDR2 reads ANQGSEA. Trimming pared 2 bases from V and 3 bases from J, leaving 8 bases between. CDR3 sequence: CSVEIWFYNEQFF. CDR3 DNA: TGCAGCGTTGAAATCTGGTTCTACAATGAGCAGTTCTTC.

As DNA, the CDR3 is TGCGCCAGCAGCCAAGATGAAGGCCCGACTAGCGGGAGAAATGAGCAGTTCTTC. Residues: CASSQDEGPTSGRNEQFF. The V call is TRBV4-1, the J call TRBJ2-1; 12 positions match TRBD2. Germline loops: CDR1 MGHRA, CDR2 YSYEKL. After removal of 0 bases from V and 7 bases from J, the junction contained 10 bases not matched to a gene. The CDR3 totals 18 residues.

V usage is TRBV7-3 and J usage is TRBJ2-2; weak D call: TRBD2 (6 bases). Trimming left V 2 bases short and J 2 bases short, with 12 bases between. CDR3 length equals 16 residues. The germline gives CDR1 SGHTA, CDR2 FQGTGA. This CDR3 reads CASSLLGGTNTGELFF. In nucleotides, the CDR3 is TGTGCCAGCAGCTTACTCGGCGGGACTAACACCGGGGAGCTGTTTTTT.

Many counts were recorded for this clonotype. The genes are TRBV11-2 and TRBJ2-3; no reliable D call. The CDR3 is 15 residues long. With 4 bases removed from V and 4 bases from J, the gap between germline ends came to 15 bases. CDR1 and CDR2 (germline): SGHAT, FQNNGV. In nucleotides, the CDR3 is TGTGCCAGCAGCTCGAGATACAGAGACTCAGATACGCAGTATTTT. Translated: CASSSRYRDSDTQYF. Drawing the rest from reference TRBV11-2 and TRBJ2-3, the complete variable domain is EAGVAQSPRYKIIEKRQSVAFWCNPISGHATLYWYQQILGQGPKLLIQFQNNGVVDDSQLPKDRFSAERLKGVDSTLKIQPAKLEDSAVYLCASSSRYRDSDTQYFGPGTRLTVL.

V and J are TRBV11-2 and TRBJ2-5; 9 bases agree with TRBD1. With 4 bases clipped from V and 4 bases from J, the junction kept 7 bases outside the gene matches. This CDR3 region has 15 residues. Germline CDR1 and CDR2: SGHAT and FQNNGV. In nucleotides, the CDR3 is TGTGCCAGCAGCTCTCCGACAGGGGGGGTAGAGACCCAGTACTTC. Protein: CASSSPTGGVETQYF.

This clonotype appeared a few times. The CDR3 bases are TGTGCCAGCAGCTTGGCCCCTAGCGGCTTCGAGCAGTACGTC. Encoded protein: CASSLAPSGFEQYV. The rearrangement joins TRBV5-6 to TRBJ2-7, with 7 bases that match TRBD2. The CDR3 sequence is 14 residues long. V lost 0 bases, J lost 6 bases, and 6 bases stayed unmatched. Germline values: CDR1 SGHDT, CDR2 YYEEEE.